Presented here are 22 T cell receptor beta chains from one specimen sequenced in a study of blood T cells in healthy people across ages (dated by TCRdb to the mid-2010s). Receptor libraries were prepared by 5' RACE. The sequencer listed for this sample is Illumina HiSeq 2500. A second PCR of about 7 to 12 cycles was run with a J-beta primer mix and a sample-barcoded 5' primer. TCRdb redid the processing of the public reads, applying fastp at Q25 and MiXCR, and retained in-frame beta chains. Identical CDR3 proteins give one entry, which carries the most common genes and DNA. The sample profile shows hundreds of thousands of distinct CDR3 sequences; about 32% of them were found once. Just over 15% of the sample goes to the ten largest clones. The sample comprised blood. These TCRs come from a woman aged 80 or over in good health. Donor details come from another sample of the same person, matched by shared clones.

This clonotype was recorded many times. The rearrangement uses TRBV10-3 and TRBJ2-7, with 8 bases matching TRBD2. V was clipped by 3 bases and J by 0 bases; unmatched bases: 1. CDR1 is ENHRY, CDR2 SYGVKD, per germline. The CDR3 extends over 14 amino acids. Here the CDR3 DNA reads TGTGCCATCAGTGACACTAGCGGCTCCTACGAGCAGTACTTC. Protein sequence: CAISDTSGSYEQYF.

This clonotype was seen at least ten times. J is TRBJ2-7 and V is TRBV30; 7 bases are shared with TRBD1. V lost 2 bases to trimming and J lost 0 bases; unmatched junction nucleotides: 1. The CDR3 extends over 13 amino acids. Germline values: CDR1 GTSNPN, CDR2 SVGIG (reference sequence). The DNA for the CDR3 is TGTGCCTGGAGTCCAGGGGGCTCCTACGAGCAGTACTTC. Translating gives CAWSPGGSYEQYF.

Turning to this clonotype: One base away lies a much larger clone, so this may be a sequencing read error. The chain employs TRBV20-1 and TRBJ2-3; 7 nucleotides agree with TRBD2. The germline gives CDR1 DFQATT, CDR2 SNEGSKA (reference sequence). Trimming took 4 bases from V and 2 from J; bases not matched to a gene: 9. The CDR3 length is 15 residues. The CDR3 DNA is TGCAGTGCTACTGGTTGGGACTATTCCACAGATACGCAGTATTTT. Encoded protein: CSATGWDYSTDTQYF.

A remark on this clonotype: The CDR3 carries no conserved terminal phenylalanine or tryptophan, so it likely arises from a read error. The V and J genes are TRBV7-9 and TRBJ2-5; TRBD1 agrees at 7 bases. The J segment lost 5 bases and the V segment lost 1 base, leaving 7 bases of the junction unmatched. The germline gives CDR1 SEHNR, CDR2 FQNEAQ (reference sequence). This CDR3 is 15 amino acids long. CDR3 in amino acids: CASSLVQGPGETQYV. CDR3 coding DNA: TGTGCCAGCAGCTTAGTACAGGGGCCAGGGGAGACCCAGTACGTC.

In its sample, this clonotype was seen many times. The CDR3 region has the DNA TGTGCCAGCAGCCTAAGGTCGGGGCCGACCTATTCAGATACGCAGTATTTT. Its translation is CASSLRSGPTYSDTQYF. This chain links TRBV3-1 with TRBJ2-3, with D perhaps given as TRBD1 or TRBD2 (5 bases each). This CDR3 contains 17 residues. With 4 bases removed from V and 4 bases from J, the gap between germline ends came to 21 bases. CDR1 and CDR2 from the germline V gene are LGHDT and YNNKEL (reference sequence).

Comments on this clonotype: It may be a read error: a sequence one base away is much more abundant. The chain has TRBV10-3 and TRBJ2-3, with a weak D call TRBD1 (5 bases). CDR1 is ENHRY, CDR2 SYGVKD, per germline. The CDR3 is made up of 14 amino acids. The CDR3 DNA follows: TGTGCCATCAGGGACATAGGAAACACAAATACGCAGTATTTT. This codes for CAIRDIGNTNTQYF.

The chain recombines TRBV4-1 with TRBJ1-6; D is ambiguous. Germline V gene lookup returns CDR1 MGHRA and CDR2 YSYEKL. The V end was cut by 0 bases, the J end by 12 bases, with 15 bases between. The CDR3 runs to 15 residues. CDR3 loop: CASSQDWTAEEPLHF. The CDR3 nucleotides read TGCGCCAGCAGCCAAGATTGGACCGCCGAGGAACCCCTCCACTTT.

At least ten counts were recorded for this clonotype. The CDR3 nucleotides read TGCAGTGCGCCCGGGACAGGGAATGAAAAACTGTTTTTT. Amino acids: CSAPGTGNEKLFF. V gene TRBV20-1 combines with J gene TRBJ1-4, with 9 bases matching TRBD1. The CDR3 spans 13 residues. V shed 6 bases, J shed 5 bases, and the junction held 4 bases outside the gene matches. CDR1 is DFQATT and CDR2 is SNEGSKA in the germline V gene (reference sequence).

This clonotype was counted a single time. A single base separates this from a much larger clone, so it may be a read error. The CDR3, as DNA: TGTGCCAGCAGCCAAATGACAGGGTCCCTTTCCACAGATACGCAGTATTTT. It is translated as CASSQMTGSLSTDTQYF. The V call is TRBV14, the J call TRBJ2-3; 7 nucleotides line up with TRBD1. V lost 2 bases to trimming and J lost 2 bases; unmatched junction nucleotides: 10. CDR1 and CDR2 (germline): SGHDN, FVKESK. This CDR3 is 17 amino acids long.

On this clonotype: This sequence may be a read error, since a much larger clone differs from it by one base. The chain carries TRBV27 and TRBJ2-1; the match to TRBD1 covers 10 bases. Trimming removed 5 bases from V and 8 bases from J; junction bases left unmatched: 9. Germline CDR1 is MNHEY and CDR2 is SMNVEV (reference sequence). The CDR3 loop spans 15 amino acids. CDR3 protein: CASSVDRGWTDEQFF. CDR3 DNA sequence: TGTGCCAGCAGTGTGGACAGGGGGTGGACCGATGAGCAGTTCTTC.

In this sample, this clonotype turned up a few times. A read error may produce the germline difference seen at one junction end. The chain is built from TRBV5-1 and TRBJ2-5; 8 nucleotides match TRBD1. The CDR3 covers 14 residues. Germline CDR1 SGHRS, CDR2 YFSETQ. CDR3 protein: CTSSSQGAQETQYF. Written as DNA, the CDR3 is TGCACCAGCAGCTCCCAGGGGGCCCAAGAGACCCAGTACTTC.

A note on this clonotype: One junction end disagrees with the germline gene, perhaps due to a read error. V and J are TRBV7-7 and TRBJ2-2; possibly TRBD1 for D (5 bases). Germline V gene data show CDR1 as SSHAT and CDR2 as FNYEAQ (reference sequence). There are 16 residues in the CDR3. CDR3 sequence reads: CASSSTDRANTGELFF. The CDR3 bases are TGTGCTAGCAGCTCCACCGACAGAGCAAACACCGGGGAGCTGTTTTTT.

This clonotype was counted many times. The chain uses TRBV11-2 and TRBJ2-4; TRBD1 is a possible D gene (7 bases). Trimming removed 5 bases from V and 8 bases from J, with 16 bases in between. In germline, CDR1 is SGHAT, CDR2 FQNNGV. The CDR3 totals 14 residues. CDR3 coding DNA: TGTGCCAGCAGCCACGCAGGGGGGAGGTACATTCAGTACTTC. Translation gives CASSHAGGRYIQYF.

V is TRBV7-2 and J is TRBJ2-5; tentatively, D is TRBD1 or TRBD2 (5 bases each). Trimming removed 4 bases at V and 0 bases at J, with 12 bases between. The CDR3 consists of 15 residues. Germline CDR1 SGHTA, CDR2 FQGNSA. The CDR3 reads CASSSPGPNQETQYF. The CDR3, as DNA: TGTGCCAGCAGCTCCCCGGGACCCAACCAAGAGACCCAGTACTTC.

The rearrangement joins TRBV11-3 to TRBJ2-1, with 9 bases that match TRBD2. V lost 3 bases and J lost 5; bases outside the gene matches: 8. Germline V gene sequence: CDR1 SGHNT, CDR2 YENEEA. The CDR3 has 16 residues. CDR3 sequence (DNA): TGTGCCAGCAGCTTCGGCGGGACTAGCAAGAACAATGAGCAGTTCTTC. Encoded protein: CASSFGGTSKNNEQFF. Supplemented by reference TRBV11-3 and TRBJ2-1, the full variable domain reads EAGVVQSPRYKIIEKKQPVAFWCNPISGHNTLYWYLQNLGQGPELLIRYENEEAVDDSQLPKDRFSAERLKGVDSTLKIQPAELGDSAVYLCASSFGGTSKNNEQFFGPGTRLTVL.

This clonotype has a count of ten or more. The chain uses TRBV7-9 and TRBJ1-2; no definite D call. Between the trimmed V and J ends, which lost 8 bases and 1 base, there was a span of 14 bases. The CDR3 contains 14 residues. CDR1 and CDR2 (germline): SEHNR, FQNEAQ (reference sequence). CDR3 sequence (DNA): TGTGCCAGCGCCTATACAGCGGATAACTATGGCTACACCTTC. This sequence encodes CASAYTADNYGYTF.

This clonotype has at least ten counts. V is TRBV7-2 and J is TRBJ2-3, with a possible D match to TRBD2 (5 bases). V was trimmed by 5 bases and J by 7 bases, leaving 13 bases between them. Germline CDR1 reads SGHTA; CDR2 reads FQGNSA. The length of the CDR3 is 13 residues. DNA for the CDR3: TGTGCCAGCAGCACTAAGGGAGAATATACGCAGTATTTT. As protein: CASSTKGEYTQYF.

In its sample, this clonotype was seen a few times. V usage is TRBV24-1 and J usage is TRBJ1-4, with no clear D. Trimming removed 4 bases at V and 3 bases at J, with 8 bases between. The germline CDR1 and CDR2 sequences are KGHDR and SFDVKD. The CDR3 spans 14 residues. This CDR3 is CATSDRTSNEKLFF. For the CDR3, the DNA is TGTGCCACCAGTGACAGGACCTCTAATGAAAAACTGTTTTTT.

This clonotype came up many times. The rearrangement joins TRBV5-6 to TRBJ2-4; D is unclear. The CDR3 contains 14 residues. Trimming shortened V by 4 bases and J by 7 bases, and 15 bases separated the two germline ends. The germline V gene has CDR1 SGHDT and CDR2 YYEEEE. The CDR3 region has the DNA TGTGCCAGCAGCCCCGTGAGGATCGGGAACATTCAGTACTTC. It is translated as CASSPVRIGNIQYF.

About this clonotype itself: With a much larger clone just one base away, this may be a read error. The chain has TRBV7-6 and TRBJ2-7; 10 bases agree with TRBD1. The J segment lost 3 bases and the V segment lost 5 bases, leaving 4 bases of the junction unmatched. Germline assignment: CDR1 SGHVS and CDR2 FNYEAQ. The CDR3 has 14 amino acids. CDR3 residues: CASSPGQGCYEQYF. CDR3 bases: TGTGCCAGCAGCCCGGGACAGGGGTGCTACGAGCAGTACTTC.

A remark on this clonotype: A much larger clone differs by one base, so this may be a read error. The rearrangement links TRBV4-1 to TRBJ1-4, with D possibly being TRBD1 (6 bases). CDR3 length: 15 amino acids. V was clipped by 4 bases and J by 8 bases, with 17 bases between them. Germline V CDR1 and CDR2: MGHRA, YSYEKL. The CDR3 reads CASSLPGGGWEKLFF. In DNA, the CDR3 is TGCGCCAGCAGCCTCCCAGGAGGGGGGTGGGAAAAACTGTTTTTT.

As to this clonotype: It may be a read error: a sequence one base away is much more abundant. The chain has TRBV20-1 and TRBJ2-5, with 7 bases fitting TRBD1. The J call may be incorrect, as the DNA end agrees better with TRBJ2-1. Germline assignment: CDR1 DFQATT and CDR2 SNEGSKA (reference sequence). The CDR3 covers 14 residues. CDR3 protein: CSARVWGQQETQFF. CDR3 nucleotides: TGCAGTGCTAGAGTTTGGGGACAGCAAGAGACCCAGTTCTTC.